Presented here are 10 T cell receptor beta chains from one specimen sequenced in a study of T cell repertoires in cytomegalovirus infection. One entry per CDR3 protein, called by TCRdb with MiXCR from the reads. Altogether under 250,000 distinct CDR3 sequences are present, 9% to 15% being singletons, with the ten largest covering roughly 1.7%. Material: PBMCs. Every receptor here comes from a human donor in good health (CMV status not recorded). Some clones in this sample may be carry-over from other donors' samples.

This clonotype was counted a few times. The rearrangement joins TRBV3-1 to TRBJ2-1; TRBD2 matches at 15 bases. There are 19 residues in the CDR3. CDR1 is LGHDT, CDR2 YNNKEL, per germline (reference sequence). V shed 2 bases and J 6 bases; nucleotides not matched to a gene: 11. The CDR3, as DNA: TGTGCCAGCAGCCAAAGGGGACTAGCGGGGGGCGGTAGGGGCAATGAGCAGTTCTTC. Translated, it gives CASSQRGLAGGGRGNEQFF.

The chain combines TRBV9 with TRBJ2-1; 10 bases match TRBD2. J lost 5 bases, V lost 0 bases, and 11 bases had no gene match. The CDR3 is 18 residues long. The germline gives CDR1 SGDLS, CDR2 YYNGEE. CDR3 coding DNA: TGTGCCAGCAGCGTAGCCCCCGCTAGCGGGAGTATCAACAATGAGCAGTTCTTC. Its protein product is CASSVAPASGSINNEQFF.

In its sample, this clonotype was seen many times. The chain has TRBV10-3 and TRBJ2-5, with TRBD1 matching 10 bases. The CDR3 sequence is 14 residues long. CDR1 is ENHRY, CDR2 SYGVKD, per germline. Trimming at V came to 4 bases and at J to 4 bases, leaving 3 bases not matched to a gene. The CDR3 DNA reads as TGTGCCATCAGTGGAGGACAGGGGGGAGAGACCCAGTACTTC. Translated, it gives CAISGGQGGETQYF.

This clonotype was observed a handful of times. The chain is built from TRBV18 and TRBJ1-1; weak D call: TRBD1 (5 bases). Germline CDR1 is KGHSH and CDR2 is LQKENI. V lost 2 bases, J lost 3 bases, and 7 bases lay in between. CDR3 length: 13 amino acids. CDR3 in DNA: TGTGCCAGCTCACCAGGGGACTACACTGAAGCTTTCTTT. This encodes CASSPGDYTEAFF.

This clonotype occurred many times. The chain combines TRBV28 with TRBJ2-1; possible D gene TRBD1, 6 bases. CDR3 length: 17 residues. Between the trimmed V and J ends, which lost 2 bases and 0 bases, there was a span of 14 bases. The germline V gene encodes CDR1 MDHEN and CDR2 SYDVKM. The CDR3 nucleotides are TGTGCCAGCAGTTTACTCCCTAGGGGGAGCTCCTACAATGAGCAGTTCTTC. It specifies CASSLLPRGSSYNEQFF.

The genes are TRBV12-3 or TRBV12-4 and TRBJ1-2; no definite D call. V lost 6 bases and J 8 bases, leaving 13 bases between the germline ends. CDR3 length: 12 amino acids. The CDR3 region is CASSHYVDGYTF. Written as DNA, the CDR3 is TGTGCCAGCAGCCATTACGTGGACGGCTACACCTTC.

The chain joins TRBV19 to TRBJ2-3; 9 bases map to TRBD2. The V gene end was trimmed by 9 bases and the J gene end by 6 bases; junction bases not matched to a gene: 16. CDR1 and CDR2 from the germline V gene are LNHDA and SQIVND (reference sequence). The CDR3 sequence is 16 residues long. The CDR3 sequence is CASGQAGSGGRDTQYF. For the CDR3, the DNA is TGTGCCAGCGGACAGGCGGGTAGCGGGGGCCGGGATACGCAGTATTTT.

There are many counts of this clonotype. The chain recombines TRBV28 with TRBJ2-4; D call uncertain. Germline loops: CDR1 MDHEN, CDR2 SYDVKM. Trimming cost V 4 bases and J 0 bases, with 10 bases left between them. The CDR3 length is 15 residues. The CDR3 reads CASSSHSLAKNIQYF. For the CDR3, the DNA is TGTGCCAGCAGTTCCCATAGCCTAGCCAAAAACATTCAGTACTTC.

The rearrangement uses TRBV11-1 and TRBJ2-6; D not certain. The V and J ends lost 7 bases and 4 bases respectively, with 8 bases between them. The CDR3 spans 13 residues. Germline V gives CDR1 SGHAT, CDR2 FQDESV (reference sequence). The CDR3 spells CASTRPGANVLTF. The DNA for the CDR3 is TGTGCCAGCACCCGTCCGGGGGCCAACGTCCTGACTTTC.

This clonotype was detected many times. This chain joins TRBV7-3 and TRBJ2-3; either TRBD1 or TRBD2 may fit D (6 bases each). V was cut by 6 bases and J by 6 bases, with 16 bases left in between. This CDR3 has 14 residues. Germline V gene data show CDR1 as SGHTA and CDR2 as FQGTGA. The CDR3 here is CASSFGGGSDTQYF. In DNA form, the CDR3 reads TGTGCCAGCAGTTTCGGAGGGGGTTCGGATACGCAGTATTTT. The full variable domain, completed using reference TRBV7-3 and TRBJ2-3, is GAGVSQTPSNKVTEKGKYVELRCDPISGHTALYWYRQSLGQGPEFLIYFQGTGAADDSGLPNDRFFAVRPEGSVSTLKIQRTERGDSAVYLCASSFGGGSDTQYFGPGTRLTVL.